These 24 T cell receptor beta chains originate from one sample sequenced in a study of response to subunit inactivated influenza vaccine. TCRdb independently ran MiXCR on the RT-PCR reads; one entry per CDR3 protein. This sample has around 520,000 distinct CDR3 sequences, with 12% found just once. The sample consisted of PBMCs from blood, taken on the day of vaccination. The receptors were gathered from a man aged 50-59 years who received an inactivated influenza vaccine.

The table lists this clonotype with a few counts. CDR3 in DNA: TGTGCCACCAGCAGGATGAACACTGAAGCTTTCTTT. It translates to CATSRMNTEAFF. The chain employs TRBV15 and TRBJ1-1; D is uncertain. The CDR3 runs to 12 residues. Per the germline V gene, CDR1 is LNHNV and CDR2 is YYDKDF (reference sequence). With 3 bases removed from V and 0 bases from J, the gap between germline ends came to 2 bases. The full variable domain, its missing parts supplied by reference TRBV15 and TRBJ1-1, is DAMVIQNPRYQVTQFGKPVTLSCSQTLNHNVMYWYQQKSSQAPKLLFHYYDKDFNNEADTPDNFQSRRPNTSFCFLDIRSPGLGDTAMYLCATSRMNTEAFFGQGTRLTVV.

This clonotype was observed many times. CDR3 sequence reads: CSAPEIREQFF. The CDR3 DNA reads as TGCAGTGCTCCAGAGATCCGTGAGCAGTTCTTC. The rearrangement joins TRBV20-1 to TRBJ2-1; D ambiguous. The CDR3 spans 11 residues. The V gene lost 5 bases and the J gene lost 9 bases, with 11 bases spanning the gap. The germline V gene encodes CDR1 DFQATT and CDR2 SNEGSKA (reference sequence).

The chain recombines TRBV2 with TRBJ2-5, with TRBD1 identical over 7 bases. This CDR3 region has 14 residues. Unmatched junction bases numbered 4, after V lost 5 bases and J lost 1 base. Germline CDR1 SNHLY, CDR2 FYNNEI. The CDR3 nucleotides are TGTGCCAGCAGTATAGACAGGGCCCAAGAGACCCAGTACTTC. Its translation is CASSIDRAQETQYF. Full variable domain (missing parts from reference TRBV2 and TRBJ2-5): EPEVTQTPSHQVTQMGQEVILRCVPISNHLYFYWYRQILGQKVEFLVSFYNNEISEKSEIFDDQFSVERPDGSNFTLKIRSTKLEDSAMYFCASSIDRAQETQYFGPGTRLLVL.

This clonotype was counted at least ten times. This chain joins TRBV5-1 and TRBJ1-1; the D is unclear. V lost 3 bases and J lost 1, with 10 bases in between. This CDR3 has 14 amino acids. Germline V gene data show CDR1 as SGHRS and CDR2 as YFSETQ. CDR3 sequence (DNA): TGCGCCAGCAGCTCCCGAAGTCGGAACACTGAAGCTTTCTTT. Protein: CASSSRSRNTEAFF.

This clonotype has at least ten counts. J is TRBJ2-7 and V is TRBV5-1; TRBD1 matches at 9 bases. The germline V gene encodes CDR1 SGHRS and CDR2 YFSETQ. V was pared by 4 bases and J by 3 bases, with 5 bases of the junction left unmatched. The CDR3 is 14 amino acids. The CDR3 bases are TGCGCCAGCAGCCCTTCGACAGGGGGCTACGAGCAGTACTTC. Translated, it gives CASSPSTGGYEQYF.

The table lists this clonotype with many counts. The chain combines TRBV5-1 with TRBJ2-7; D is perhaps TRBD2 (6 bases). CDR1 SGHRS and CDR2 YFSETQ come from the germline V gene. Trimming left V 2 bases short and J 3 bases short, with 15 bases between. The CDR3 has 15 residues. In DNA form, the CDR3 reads TGCGCCAGCAGCTTTACCGGGACTGAAAACTACGAGCAGTACTTC. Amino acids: CASSFTGTENYEQYF.

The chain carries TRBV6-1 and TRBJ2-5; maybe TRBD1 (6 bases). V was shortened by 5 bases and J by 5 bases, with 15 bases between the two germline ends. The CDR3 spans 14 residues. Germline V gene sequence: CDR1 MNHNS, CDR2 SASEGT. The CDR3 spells CASSPNARGETQYF. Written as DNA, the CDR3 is TGTGCCAGCAGTCCGAACGCGAGGGGGGAGACCCAGTACTTC.

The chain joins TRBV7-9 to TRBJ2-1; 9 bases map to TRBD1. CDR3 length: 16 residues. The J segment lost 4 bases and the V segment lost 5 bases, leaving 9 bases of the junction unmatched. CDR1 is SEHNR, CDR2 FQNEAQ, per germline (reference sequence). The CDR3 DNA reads TGTGCCAGCAGCGACACCGGGACAGGGCCTTACAATGAGCAGTTCTTC. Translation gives CASSDTGTGPYNEQFF.

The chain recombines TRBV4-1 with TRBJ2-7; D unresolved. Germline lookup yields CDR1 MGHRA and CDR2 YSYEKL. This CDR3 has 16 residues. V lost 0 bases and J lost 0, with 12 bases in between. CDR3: CASSQDSTSSSYEQYF. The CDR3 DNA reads TGCGCCAGCAGCCAAGATAGTACGTCTAGCTCCTACGAGCAGTACTTC.

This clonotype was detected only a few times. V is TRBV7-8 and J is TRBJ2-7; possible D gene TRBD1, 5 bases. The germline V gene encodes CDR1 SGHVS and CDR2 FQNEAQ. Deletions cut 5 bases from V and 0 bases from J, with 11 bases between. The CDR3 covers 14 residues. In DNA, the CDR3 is TGTGCCAGCAGCGATTGGGGCATCTCCTACGAGCAGTACTTC. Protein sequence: CASSDWGISYEQYF.

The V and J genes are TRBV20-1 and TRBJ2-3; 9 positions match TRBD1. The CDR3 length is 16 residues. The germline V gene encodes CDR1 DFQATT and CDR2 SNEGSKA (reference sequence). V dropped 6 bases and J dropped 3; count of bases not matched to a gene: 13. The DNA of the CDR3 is TGCAGTGCCACCTATGTCCCGGGACAGGGAACAGATACGCAGTATTTT. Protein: CSATYVPGQGTDTQYF.

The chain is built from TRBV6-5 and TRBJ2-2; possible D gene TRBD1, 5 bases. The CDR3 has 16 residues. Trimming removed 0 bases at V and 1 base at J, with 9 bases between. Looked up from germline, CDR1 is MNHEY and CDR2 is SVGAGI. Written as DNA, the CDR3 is TGTGCCAGCAGTTACTCGTGGCAGGGGAACACCGGGGAGCTGTTTTTT. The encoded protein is CASSYSWQGNTGELFF.

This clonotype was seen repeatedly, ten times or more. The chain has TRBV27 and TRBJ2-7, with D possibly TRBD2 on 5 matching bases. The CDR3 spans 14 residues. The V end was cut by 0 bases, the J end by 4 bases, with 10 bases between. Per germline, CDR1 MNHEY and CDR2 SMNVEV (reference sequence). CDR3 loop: CASSLSIGGYEQYF. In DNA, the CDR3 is TGTGCCAGCAGTTTATCGATTGGAGGATACGAGCAGTACTTC.

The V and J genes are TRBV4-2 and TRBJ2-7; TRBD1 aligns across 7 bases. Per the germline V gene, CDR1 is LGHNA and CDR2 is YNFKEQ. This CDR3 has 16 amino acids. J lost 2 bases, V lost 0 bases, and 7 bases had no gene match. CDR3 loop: CASSQDPRTGAYEQYF. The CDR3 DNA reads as TGTGCCAGCAGCCAAGATCCGCGTACAGGGGCCTACGAGCAGTACTTC.

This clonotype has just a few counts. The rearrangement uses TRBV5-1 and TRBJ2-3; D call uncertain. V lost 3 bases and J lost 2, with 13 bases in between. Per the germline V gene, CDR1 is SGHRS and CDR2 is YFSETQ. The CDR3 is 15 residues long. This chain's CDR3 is CASSYGPLYTDTQYF. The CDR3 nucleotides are TGCGCCAGCAGCTACGGGCCTTTATACACAGATACGCAGTATTTT.

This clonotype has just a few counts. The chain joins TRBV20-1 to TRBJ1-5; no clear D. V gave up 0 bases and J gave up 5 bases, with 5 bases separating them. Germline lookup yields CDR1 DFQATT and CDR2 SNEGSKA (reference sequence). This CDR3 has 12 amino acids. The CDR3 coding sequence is TGCAGTGCTAGAGATCTTTATCAGCCCCAGCATTTT. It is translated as CSARDLYQPQHF.

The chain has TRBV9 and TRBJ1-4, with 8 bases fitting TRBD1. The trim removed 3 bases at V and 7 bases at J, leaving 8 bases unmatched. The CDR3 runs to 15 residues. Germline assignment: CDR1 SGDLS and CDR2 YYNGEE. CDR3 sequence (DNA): TGTGCCAGCAGCGCCGGACAGGGAGGGGGTGAAAAACTGTTTTTT. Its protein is CASSAGQGGGEKLFF.

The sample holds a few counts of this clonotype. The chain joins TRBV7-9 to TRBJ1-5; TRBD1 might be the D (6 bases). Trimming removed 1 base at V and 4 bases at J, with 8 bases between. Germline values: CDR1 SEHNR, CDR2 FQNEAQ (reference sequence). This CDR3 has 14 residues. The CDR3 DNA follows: TGTGCCAGCAGCTTAGAACAGGGTAATCAGCCCCAGCATTTT. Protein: CASSLEQGNQPQHF. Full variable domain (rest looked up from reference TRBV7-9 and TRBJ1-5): DTGVSQNPRHKITKRGQNVTFRCDPISEHNRLYWYRQTLGQGPEFLTYFQNEAQLEKSRLLSDRFSAERPKGSFSTLEIQRTEQGDSAMYLCASSLEQGNQPQHFGDGTRLSIL.

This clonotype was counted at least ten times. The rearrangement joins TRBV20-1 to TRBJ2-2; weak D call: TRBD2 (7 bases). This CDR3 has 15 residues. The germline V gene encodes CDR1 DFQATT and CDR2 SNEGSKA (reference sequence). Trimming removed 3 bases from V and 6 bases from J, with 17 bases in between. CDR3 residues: CSASGWGGPSGELFF. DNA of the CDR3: TGCAGTGCTAGTGGATGGGGGGGCCCCTCCGGGGAGCTGTTTTTT.

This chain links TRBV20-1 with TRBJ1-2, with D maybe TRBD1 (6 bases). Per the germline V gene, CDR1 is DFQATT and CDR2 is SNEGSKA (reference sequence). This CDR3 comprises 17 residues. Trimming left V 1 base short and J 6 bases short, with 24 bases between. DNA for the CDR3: TGCAGTGCTAGAGCCTTACAACCAGGGGTGGTATGGGATGGCTACACCTTC. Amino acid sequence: CSARALQPGVVWDGYTF.

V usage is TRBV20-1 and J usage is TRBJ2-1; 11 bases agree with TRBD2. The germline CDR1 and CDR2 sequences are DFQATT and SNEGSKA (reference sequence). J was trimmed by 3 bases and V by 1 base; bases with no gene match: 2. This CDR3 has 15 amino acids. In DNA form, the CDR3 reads TGCAGTGCTAGAGTCGGGACTAGCGGCTACAATGAGCAGTTCTTC. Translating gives CSARVGTSGYNEQFF.

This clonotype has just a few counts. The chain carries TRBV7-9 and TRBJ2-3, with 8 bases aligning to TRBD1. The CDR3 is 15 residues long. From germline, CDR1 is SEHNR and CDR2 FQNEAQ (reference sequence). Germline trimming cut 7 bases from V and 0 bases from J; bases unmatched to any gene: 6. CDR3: CASKGQGGSTDTQYF. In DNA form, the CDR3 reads TGTGCCAGCAAAGGACAGGGTGGAAGCACAGATACGCAGTATTTT. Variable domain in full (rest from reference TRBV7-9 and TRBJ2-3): DTGVSQNPRHKITKRGQNVTFRCDPISEHNRLYWYRQTLGQGPEFLTYFQNEAQLEKSRLLSDRFSAERPKGSFSTLEIQRTEQGDSAMYLCASKGQGGSTDTQYFGPGTRLTVL.

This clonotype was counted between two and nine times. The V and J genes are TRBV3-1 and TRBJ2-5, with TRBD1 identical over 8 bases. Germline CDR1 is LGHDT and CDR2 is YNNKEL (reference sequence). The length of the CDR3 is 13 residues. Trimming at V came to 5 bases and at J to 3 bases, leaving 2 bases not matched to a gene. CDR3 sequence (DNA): TGTGCCAGCAGCTACAGGGGGAAAGAGACCCAGTACTTC. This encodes CASSYRGKETQYF.

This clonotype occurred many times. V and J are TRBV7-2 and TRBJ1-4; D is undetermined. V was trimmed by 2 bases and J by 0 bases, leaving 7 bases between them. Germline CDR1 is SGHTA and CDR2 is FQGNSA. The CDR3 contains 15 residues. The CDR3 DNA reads TGTGCCAGCAGCTTAAGCGCCTCAACTAATGAAAAACTGTTTTTT. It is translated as CASSLSASTNEKLFF.